This T cell receptor beta chain was profiled in a study of blood T cells in healthy people across ages. Study information: Per two T cells, template switching captured roughly one barcoded beta molecule.

This clonotype was seen a few times. With a J-beta primer mix and a sample-barcoded 5' primer, a second PCR ran roughly 6 to 11 cycles. Each sample provided no less than 2.5 million CDR3-containing paired-end reads. A single record per CDR3 protein comes from TCRdb applying MiXCR to the 5' RACE reads. Among approximately 730,000 distinct CDR3 sequences, about 48% were seen once, and the ten largest hold about two fifths. Germline loops: CDR1 KGHDR, CDR2 SFDVKD. This CDR3 is 16 amino acids long. The V gene end was trimmed by 3 bases and the J gene end by 2 bases; junction bases not matched to a gene: 8.

Material: blood. This TCR derives from a man older than 75 in good health. The genes are TRBV24-1 and TRBJ2-5; 7 bases are a match to TRBD2. In nucleotides, the CDR3 is TGTGCCACCAGTGATCCGGCGGGAGCCATACAAGAGACCCAGTACTTC. This encodes CATSDPAGAIQETQYF.